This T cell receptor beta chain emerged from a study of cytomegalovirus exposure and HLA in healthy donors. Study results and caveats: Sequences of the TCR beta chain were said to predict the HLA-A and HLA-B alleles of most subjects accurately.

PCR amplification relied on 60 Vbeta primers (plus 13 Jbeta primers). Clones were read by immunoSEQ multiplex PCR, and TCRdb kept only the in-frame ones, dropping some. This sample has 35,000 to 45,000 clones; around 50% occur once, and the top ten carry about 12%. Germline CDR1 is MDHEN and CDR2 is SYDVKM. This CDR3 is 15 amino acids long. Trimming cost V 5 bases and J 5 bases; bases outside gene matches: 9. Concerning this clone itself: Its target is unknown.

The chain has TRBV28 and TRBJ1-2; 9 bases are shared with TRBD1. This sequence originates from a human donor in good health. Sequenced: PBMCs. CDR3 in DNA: TGTGCCAGCAGTCCGGGGGACAGGGTGGGGTATGGCTACACCTTC. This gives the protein CASSPGDRVGYGYTF.